One and the same sample provided the 29 T cell receptor beta chains below, sequenced in a study of T cell responses to AZD1222 COVID-19 vaccine. The protocol was immunoSEQ multiplex PCR, while the TCRdb copy is restricted to in-frame clones and leaves out a portion. This sample has around 140,000 clones; 90% occur once, and the top ten carry 1.6%. Sequencing was performed on peripheral blood, taken 28 days after the second AZD1222 dose. All receptors derive from an adult who received the AZD1222 COVID-19 vaccine.

The rearrangement uses TRBV4-3 and TRBJ2-1; 12 bases match TRBD2. From germline, CDR1 is LGHNA and CDR2 YSLEER. The ends lost 0 bases at V and 3 bases at J; junction bases unmatched: 6. This CDR3 contains 18 residues. CDR3 DNA: TGCGCCAGCAGCCAAGATCCTCTAGCGGGAGGGGGCTACAATGAGCAGTTCTTC. Amino acids: CASSQDPLAGGGYNEQFF.

The chain couples TRBV5-1 to TRBJ2-5; 7 nucleotides agree with TRBD1. This CDR3 contains 15 residues. V gave up 2 bases and J gave up 2 bases; unmatched junction bases: 6. Germline CDR1 and CDR2: SGHRS and YFSETQ. CDR3 nucleotides: TGCGCCAGCAGCTTCACAGGGGCGTTACAAGAGACCCAGTACTTC. Translating gives CASSFTGALQETQYF.

The rearrangement links TRBV6-2 or TRBV6-3 to TRBJ1-1; no clear D. Between the trimmed V and J ends, which lost 0 bases and 1 base, there was a span of 12 bases. There are 16 residues in the CDR3. From germline, CDR1 is MNHEY and CDR2 SVGEGT. Here the CDR3 DNA reads TGTGCCAGCAGTTACTCCCACAGAGGTAGGAACACTGAAGCTTTCTTT. This encodes CASSYSHRGRNTEAFF.

V is TRBV6-5 and J is TRBJ2-7; 9 nucleotides agree with TRBD1. The CDR3 is made up of 15 amino acids. V shed 6 bases and J 6 bases; nucleotides not matched to a gene: 12. Germline V CDR1 and CDR2: MNHEY, SVGAGI. DNA for the CDR3: TGTGCCAGCAGGGGGGCACAGGGGGCTTCAGGCGAGCAGTACTTC. It is translated as CASRGAQGASGEQYF.

The J gene is TRBJ2-1, the V gene TRBV6-2 or TRBV6-3, with TRBD2 as a possible D gene (6 bases). Germline CDR1 and CDR2: MNHEY and SVGEGT. V shed 2 bases and J shed 1 base, with 15 bases lying between them. This CDR3 has 17 amino acids. The CDR3 reads CASSYTTWRGSYNEQFF. CDR3 DNA sequence: TGTGCCAGCAGTTACACAACTTGGCGGGGATCCTACAATGAGCAGTTCTTC.

This clone was observed once. The rearrangement joins TRBV27 to TRBJ2-7, with D uncertain. Germline V gene lookup returns CDR1 MNHEY and CDR2 SMNVEV (reference sequence). V gave up 5 bases and J gave up 2 bases, with 7 bases separating them. This CDR3 has 12 residues. DNA for the CDR3: TGTGCCAGCAGTCTTTCCGCCTACGAGCAGTACTTC. Its translation is CASSLSAYEQYF.

The chain employs TRBV28 and TRBJ2-1; the match to TRBD2 covers 8 bases. Germline assignment: CDR1 MDHEN and CDR2 SYDVKM. This CDR3 contains 14 residues. V gave up 3 bases and J gave up 5 bases; unmatched junction bases: 3. CDR3 loop: CASSLSGGDNEQFF. CDR3 DNA sequence: TGTGCCAGCAGTTTGAGCGGGGGAGACAATGAGCAGTTCTTC.

This clone came up a few times. The chain couples TRBV5-1 to TRBJ1-6, with a weak D call TRBD1 (5 bases). CDR3 length equals 17 residues. Germline lookup yields CDR1 SGHRS and CDR2 YFSETQ. V lost 4 bases, J lost 1 base, and 15 bases lay in between. In DNA form, the CDR3 reads TGCGCCAGCAGCCCGCAGGGTCCCGGATCCTATAATTCACCCCTCCACTTT. Translating gives CASSPQGPGSYNSPLHF.

The gene calls are TRBV28 and TRBJ1-2, with D possibly TRBD1 on 5 matching bases. The CDR3 runs 19 residues. Trimming cost V 2 bases and J 3 bases, with 25 bases left between them. Germline loops: CDR1 MDHEN, CDR2 SYDVKM. CDR3 coding DNA: TGTGCCAGCAGTTTAAGGGACTTAGCCCAAGCACCACACCACTATGGCTACACCTTC. Amino acid sequence: CASSLRDLAQAPHHYGYTF.

The gene calls are TRBV10-3 and TRBJ1-2; D is uncertain. The CDR3 is made up of 12 amino acids. Germline V gene sequence: CDR1 ENHRY, CDR2 SYGVKD. Trimming pared 9 bases from V and 6 bases from J, leaving 14 bases between. CDR3 sequence reads: CAISTTAHGYTF. DNA of the CDR3: TGTGCCATTTCGACCACGGCCCATGGCTACACCTTC.

The V and J genes are TRBV7-9 and TRBJ1-4, with D unclear. CDR3 length: 13 amino acids. The V and J ends lost 5 bases and 4 bases respectively, with 8 bases between them. CDR1 and CDR2 (germline): SEHNR, FQNEAQ (reference sequence). The chain's CDR3 is CASSPVGNEKLFF. The CDR3 coding sequence is TGTGCCAGCAGCCCAGTGGGTAATGAAAAACTGTTTTTT.

The V gene is TRBV18, the J gene TRBJ1-1; D is uncertain. Per germline, CDR1 KGHSH and CDR2 LQKENI. V lost 3 bases and J 4 bases, leaving 9 bases between the germline ends. The CDR3 is 13 residues long. The CDR3 here is CASSPLKSTEAFF. For the CDR3, the DNA is TGTGCCAGCTCACCTTTGAAATCCACTGAAGCTTTCTTT.

V usage is TRBV11-3 and J usage is TRBJ2-5; the match to TRBD2 covers 13 bases. Germline CDR1 SGHNT, CDR2 YENEEA. The J segment lost 6 bases and the V segment lost 1 base, leaving 11 bases of the junction unmatched. The length of the CDR3 is 18 residues. The CDR3, as DNA: TGTGCCAGCAGCTTAGGGGTCGGGGGACTAGCGGGACCAAAGACCCAGTACTTC. This codes for CASSLGVGGLAGPKTQYF.

The genes are TRBV7-9 and TRBJ2-5; TRBD1 aligns across 7 bases. The V segment lost 2 bases and the J segment 2 bases; nucleotides outside the gene matches: 5. Germline V gene lookup returns CDR1 SEHNR and CDR2 FQNEAQ (reference sequence). The CDR3 covers 15 residues. The DNA of the CDR3 is TGTGCCAGCAGCTTAAGCCTGGGACAGCAAGAGACCCAGTACTTC. As protein: CASSLSLGQQETQYF.

This chain connects TRBV28 to TRBJ1-1; D call uncertain. Trimming stripped 6 bases from V and 0 bases from J, with 11 bases between. Germline V gene sequence: CDR1 MDHEN, CDR2 SYDVKM. The CDR3 spans 14 residues. For the CDR3, the DNA is TGTGCCAGCAGCGGGGTCTTCATGAACACTGAAGCTTTCTTT. Protein product: CASSGVFMNTEAFF.

J is TRBJ2-5 and V is TRBV29-1; D is possibly TRBD1 or TRBD2 (7 bases each). CDR1 SQVTM and CDR2 ANQGSEA come from the germline V gene. V lost 7 bases, J lost 2 bases, and 20 bases lay in between. The CDR3 contains 15 residues. CDR3 amino acids: CSAPSHRGLQETQYF. CDR3 nucleotide sequence: TGCAGCGCCCCCTCTCACAGGGGACTACAAGAGACCCAGTACTTC. The full variable domain, with the rest looked up from reference TRBV29-1 and TRBJ2-5, is SAVISQKPSRDICQRGTSLTIQCQVDSQVTMMFWYRQQPGQSLTLIATANQGSEATYESGFVIDKFPISRPNLTFSTLTVSNMSPEDSSIYLCSAPSHRGLQETQYFGPGTRLLVL.

The V gene is TRBV5-1, the J gene TRBJ1-3; D remains unclear. The CDR3 extends over 14 amino acids. Germline-derived CDR1 and CDR2 are SGHRS and YFSETQ. Trimming took off 4 bases at V and 1 base at J, with 9 bases between the two ends. CDR3 DNA sequence: TGCGCCAGCAGCCTGGGAGCATCTGGAAACACCATATATTTT. Protein: CASSLGASGNTIYF.

V usage is TRBV24-1 and J usage is TRBJ1-1; D is perhaps TRBD1 (5 bases). The CDR3 has 13 residues. Deletions cut 7 bases from V and 4 bases from J, with 12 bases between. Germline V gene data show CDR1 as KGHDR and CDR2 as SFDVKD. The CDR3 DNA sequence: TGTGCCACCAGGCCCCCAGGGACCACTGAAGCTTTCTTT. Its protein is CATRPPGTTEAFF.

The rearrangement uses TRBV28 and TRBJ1-1; TRBD1 is a possible D gene (6 bases). The germline V and J ends were trimmed by 5 bases and 1 base, with 14 bases remaining between them. This CDR3 spans 15 amino acids. Germline lookup yields CDR1 MDHEN and CDR2 SYDVKM. CDR3 coding DNA: TGTGCCAGCAGTCGGGCGGACAGAAAGAACACTGAAGCTTTCTTT. Translating it yields CASSRADRKNTEAFF.

The J gene is TRBJ1-2, the V gene TRBV12-3 or TRBV12-4; D might be TRBD1 (5 bases). The V end was cut by 5 bases, the J end by 7 bases, with 14 bases between. The CDR3 has 13 amino acids. The CDR3 protein is CASSTGTSGGYTF. The CDR3 DNA follows: TGTGCCAGCAGTACCGGGACCTCGGGTGGCTACACCTTC.

This clone was seen only a few times. The V gene is TRBV5-6, the J gene TRBJ1-2; 9 bases are shared with TRBD1. Germline V gives CDR1 SGHDT, CDR2 YYEEEE. Unmatched junction bases numbered 11, after V lost 3 bases and J lost 5 bases. There are 16 residues in the CDR3. The CDR3 loop is CASSYYRQGGEYGYTF. The CDR3 DNA reads TGTGCCAGCAGCTACTACCGACAGGGGGGAGAGTATGGCTACACCTTC.

This chain uses TRBV6-2 or TRBV6-3 with TRBJ2-7; D remains ambiguous. Germline V gene sequence: CDR1 MNHEY, CDR2 SVGEGT. The CDR3 spans 11 residues. Between the trimmed V and J ends, which lost 5 bases and 6 bases, there was a span of 8 bases. CDR3 DNA sequence: TGTGCCAGCAGTCCGATGGGCGAGCAGTACTTC. The encoded protein is CASSPMGEQYF.

The V call is TRBV6-5, the J call TRBJ2-1; the match to TRBD2 covers 10 bases. V lost 2 bases and J lost 3; bases outside the gene matches: 4. The CDR3 has 16 amino acids. Germline V gene lookup returns CDR1 MNHEY and CDR2 SVGAGI. The CDR3 sequence: CASSYRIAGGYNEQFF. CDR3 sequence (DNA): TGTGCCAGCAGTTACAGAATAGCGGGGGGCTACAATGAGCAGTTCTTC.

The chain links TRBV18 to TRBJ1-6; tentatively, D is TRBD1 (6 bases). The CDR3 consists of 17 residues. CDR1 and CDR2 (germline): KGHSH, LQKENI. Deletions cut 2 bases from V and 0 bases from J, with 11 bases between. CDR3 sequence (DNA): TGTGCCAGCTCACCAAACAGGGCCAGCTCCTATAATTCACCCCTCCACTTT. Protein: CASSPNRASSYNSPLHF.

J is TRBJ1-2 and V is TRBV6-6; 8 bases match TRBD1. Germline loops: CDR1 MNHNY, CDR2 SVGAGI (reference sequence). This CDR3 comprises 14 residues. After removal of 7 bases from V and 0 bases from J, the junction contained 4 bases not matched to a gene. The CDR3 region is CASTADRANYGYTF. DNA of the CDR3: TGTGCCAGCACCGCGGACAGGGCTAACTATGGCTACACCTTC.

The chain is built from TRBV29-1 and TRBJ1-4, with D possibly TRBD1 on 5 matching bases. The V and J ends lost 2 bases and 0 bases respectively, with 13 bases between them. Germline assignment: CDR1 SQVTM and CDR2 ANQGSEA. The CDR3 has 16 residues. CDR3 loop: CSVEYLGPATNEKLFF. The CDR3 nucleotides read TGCAGCGTTGAATATTTGGGACCGGCAACTAATGAAAAACTGTTTTTT. Filled out from reference TRBV29-1 and TRBJ1-4, the complete variable domain reads SAVISQKPSRDICQRGTSLTIQCQVDSQVTMMFWYRQQPGQSLTLIATANQGSEATYESGFVIDKFPISRPNLTFSTLTVSNMSPEDSSIYLCSVEYLGPATNEKLFFGSGTQLSVL.

The chain is built from TRBV6-5 and TRBJ1-4, with 12 bases identical to TRBD1. The trim removed 2 bases at V and 7 bases at J, leaving 5 bases unmatched. CDR1 and CDR2 (germline): MNHEY, SVGAGI. There are 16 residues in the CDR3. The CDR3 nucleotides are TGTGCCAGCAGTTACCGGGACAGGGGGCGCGGTGAAAAACTGTTTTTT. Protein sequence: CASSYRDRGRGEKLFF.

The chain links TRBV15 to TRBJ1-3; D is unclear. This CDR3 spans 15 amino acids. V was trimmed by 2 bases and J by 0 bases, leaving 8 bases between them. In germline, CDR1 is LNHNV, CDR2 YYDKDF (reference sequence). Here the CDR3 DNA reads TGTGCCACCAGCAGACCGGGAGTCTCTGGAAACACCATATATTTT. Translation: CATSRPGVSGNTIYF.

This clone appeared once. The rearrangement links TRBV16 to TRBJ1-4; tentative D call: TRBD1 (5 bases). CDR3 length equals 14 residues. Deletions cut 0 bases from V and 11 bases from J, with 13 bases between. CDR1 is KGHSY, CDR2 FQNENV, per germline. CDR3 sequence (DNA): TGTGCCAGCAGCCAATCTCGGCGGGGGGACAAACTGTTTTTT. Its protein is CASSQSRRGDKLFF.